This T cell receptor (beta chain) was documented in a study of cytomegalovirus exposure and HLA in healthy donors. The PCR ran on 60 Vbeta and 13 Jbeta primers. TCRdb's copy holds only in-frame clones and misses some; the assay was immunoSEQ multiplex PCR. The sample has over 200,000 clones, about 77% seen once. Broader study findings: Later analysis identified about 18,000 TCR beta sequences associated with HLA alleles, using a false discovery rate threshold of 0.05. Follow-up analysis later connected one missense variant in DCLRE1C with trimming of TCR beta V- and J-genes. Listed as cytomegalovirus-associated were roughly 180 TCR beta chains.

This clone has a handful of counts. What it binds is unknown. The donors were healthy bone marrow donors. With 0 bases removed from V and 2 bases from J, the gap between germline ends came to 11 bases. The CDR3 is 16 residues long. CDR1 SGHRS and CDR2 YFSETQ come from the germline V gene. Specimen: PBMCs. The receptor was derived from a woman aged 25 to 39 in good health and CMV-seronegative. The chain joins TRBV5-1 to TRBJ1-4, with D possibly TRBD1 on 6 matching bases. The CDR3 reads CASSLGQGKTNEKLFF. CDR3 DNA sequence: TGCGCCAGCAGCTTGGGGCAGGGGAAGACTAATGAAAAACTGTTTTTT.